This T cell receptor (beta chain) was identified in a study of cytomegalovirus exposure and HLA in healthy donors. Study results and limitations: Indistinguishable V segments such as TRBV6-2 and TRBV6-3 were excluded. Most sequenced TCRs were rare (though some public TCRs occurred in many donors). One cluster of highly shared sequence variants probably arose as a sequencing artifact. The number of N-insertions in an Asian-associated ancestry cluster was reportedly below the approximately 700-donor mean in a later analysis.

This CDR3 contains 13 residues. Looked up from germline, CDR1 is SEHNR and CDR2 is FQNEAQ (reference sequence). As to this clone: As yet, its antigen is unknown. Sequence at one end of the junction differs from germline and may be a read error.

The PCR used 60 Vbeta and 13 Jbeta primers. Data came from immunoSEQ multiplex PCR; TCRdb stores just in-frame clones and leaves some out. This sample carries more than 85,000 clones, 65% to 80% of them seen once, and the ten largest clones take over 2.5%. This sequence joins TRBV7-9 and TRBJ1-1; 8 bases agree with TRBD1. The source material was PBMCs. The clonotype was recovered from a woman aged 55-70 years in good health and CMV-seropositive. The CDR3 sequence is CSSSDPTDRAAFF. In DNA form, the CDR3 reads TGTTCCAGCAGCGATCCCACGGACAGGGCGGCTTTCTTT.